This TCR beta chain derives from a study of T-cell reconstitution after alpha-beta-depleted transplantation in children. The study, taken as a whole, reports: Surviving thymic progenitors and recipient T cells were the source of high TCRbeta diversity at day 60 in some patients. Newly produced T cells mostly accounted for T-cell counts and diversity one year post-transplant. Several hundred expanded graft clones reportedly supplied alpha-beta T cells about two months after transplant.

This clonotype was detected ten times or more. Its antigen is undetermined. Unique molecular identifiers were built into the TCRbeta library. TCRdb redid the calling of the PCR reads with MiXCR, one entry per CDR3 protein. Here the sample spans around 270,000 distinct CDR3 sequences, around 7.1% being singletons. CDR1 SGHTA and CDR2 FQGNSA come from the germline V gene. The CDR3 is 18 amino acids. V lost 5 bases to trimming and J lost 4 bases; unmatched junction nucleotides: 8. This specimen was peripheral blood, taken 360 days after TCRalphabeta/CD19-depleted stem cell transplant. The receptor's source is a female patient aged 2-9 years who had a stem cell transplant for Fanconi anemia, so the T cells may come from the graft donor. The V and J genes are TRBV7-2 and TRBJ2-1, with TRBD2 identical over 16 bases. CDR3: CASSPTGLAGGEYNEQFF. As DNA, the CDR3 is TGTGCCAGCAGCCCTACGGGACTAGCGGGAGGGGAATACAATGAGCAGTTCTTC.